One and the same sample provided the 12 T cell receptor beta chains below, sequenced in a study of breast tumors, draining lymph nodes, adjacent tissues. TCRdb passed the multiplex PCR reads through MiXCR, listing each CDR3 protein once. The sample carries 70,000 or so distinct CDR3 sequences, roughly two fifths recorded once. The sample consisted of breast tumor tissue. These receptors were collected from a female donor with breast cancer. Some clones in this sample may be carry-over from other donors' samples.

This clonotype was seen repeatedly, ten times or more. V is TRBV11-2 and J is TRBJ2-4; 14 positions agree with TRBD2. Germline V gene sequence: CDR1 SGHAT, CDR2 FQNNGV. V shed 5 bases and J 5 bases; nucleotides not matched to a gene: 2. This CDR3 is 15 amino acids long. The CDR3: CASSPGLAGENIQYF. CDR3 nucleotides: TGTGCCAGCAGCCCGGGACTAGCGGGGGAAAACATTCAGTACTTC.

Comment on this clonotype: At one end the junction does not follow the germline gene, possibly because of a read error. The V and J genes are TRBV6-5 and TRBJ1-1, with D possibly being TRBD1 (5 bases). The germline V gene encodes CDR1 MNHEY and CDR2 SVGAGI. The CDR3 is 14 amino acids. CDR3 amino acids: CASTTWTSGTEASF. CDR3 nucleotide sequence: TGTGCCAGCACAACTTGGACAAGCGGGACTGAAGCTTCCTTT.

This clonotype showed up many times. This chain links TRBV4-2 with TRBJ1-2; D not resolved. Trimming pared 0 bases from V and 6 bases from J, leaving 8 bases between. Germline V CDR1 and CDR2: LGHNA, YNFKEQ. This CDR3 has 13 amino acids. The CDR3 spells CASSQELLNGYTF. The CDR3 region has the DNA TGTGCCAGCAGCCAAGAATTGTTGAATGGCTACACCTTC.

The count of this clonotype is one. This sequence joins TRBV12-3 or TRBV12-4 and TRBJ2-6; 7 positions agree with TRBD2. CDR3 length equals 15 residues. The J segment lost 5 bases and the V segment lost 4 bases, leaving 5 bases of the junction unmatched. In DNA, the CDR3 is TGTGCCAGCAGTTCCTCTGGGACTAGGGCCAACGTCCTGACTTTC. This encodes CASSSSGTRANVLTF.

The rearrangement joins TRBV20-1 to TRBJ1-3; maybe TRBD1 (5 bases). Trimming cost V 5 bases and J 4 bases, with 15 bases left between them. Germline V gene lookup returns CDR1 DFQATT and CDR2 SNEGSKA (reference sequence). CDR3 length: 14 residues. The DNA of the CDR3 is TGCAGTGCTGACGCGGGACTCCCAGGAAACACCATATATTTT. This sequence encodes CSADAGLPGNTIYF.

This clonotype came up many times. The CDR3 region is CASAGSNTDTQYF. The DNA of the CDR3 is TGTGCCAGCGCGGGGAGCAACACAGATACGCAGTATTTT. V gene TRBV7-2 combines with J gene TRBJ2-3, with D perhaps matching TRBD2 (6 bases). V lost 8 bases to trimming and J lost 2 bases, with 11 bases between them. Germline assignment: CDR1 SGHTA and CDR2 FQGNSA. The CDR3 totals 13 residues.

The gene calls are TRBV5-6 and TRBJ2-2; no clear D gene. CDR1 and CDR2 (germline): SGHDT, YYEEEE. Trimming left V 1 base short and J 1 base short, with 14 bases between. The CDR3 covers 17 residues. This chain's CDR3 is CASSLMALNMNTGELFF. CDR3 nucleotides: TGTGCCAGCAGCTTGATGGCTTTAAACATGAACACCGGGGAGCTGTTTTTT.

In its sample, this clonotype was seen once. This chain joins TRBV20-1 and TRBJ1-6, with 7 bases fitting TRBD1. This CDR3 has 16 amino acids. The J segment lost 0 bases and the V segment lost 5 bases, leaving 7 bases of the junction unmatched. Germline V lookup: CDR1 DFQATT, CDR2 SNEGSKA (reference sequence). CDR3 sequence reads: CSAGDSLDSYNSPLHF. The CDR3, as DNA: TGCAGTGCTGGGGACAGCTTGGACTCCTATAATTCACCCCTCCACTTT.

This clonotype occurred a few times. This may arise from a read error, as a much more abundant clone is one base away. The CDR3 end shows no conserved phenylalanine or tryptophan, and so a read error is likely. The chain joins TRBV7-2 to TRBJ2-1; D may be TRBD2 (6 bases). CDR3 length: 14 residues. Germline CDR1 and CDR2: SGHTA and FQGNSA. The V end lost 3 bases, the J end lost 1 base, and 7 bases lay between the germline ends. The chain's CDR3 is CASSFSGSYNEQFL. Here the CDR3 DNA reads TGTGCCAGCAGCTTTAGCGGTTCCTACAATGAGCAGTTCCTC.

The table lists this clonotype with a count of one. The V and J genes are TRBV7-9 and TRBJ2-1, with a tentative D call TRBD1 (5 bases). From germline, CDR1 is SEHNR and CDR2 FQNEAQ (reference sequence). The V end was cut by 2 bases, the J end by 7 bases, with 9 bases between. This CDR3 region has 13 residues. The CDR3 loop reads CASSLRQRNEQFF. The DNA for the CDR3 is TGTGCCAGCAGCTTACGACAGAGAAATGAGCAGTTCTTC.

This clonotype was seen at least ten times. This sequence joins TRBV11-3 and TRBJ2-3; D possibly corresponds to TRBD2 (5 bases). CDR1 and CDR2 (germline): SGHNT, YENEEA. The CDR3 extends over 16 amino acids. V was pared by 4 bases and J by 3 bases, with 17 bases between. CDR3 sequence (DNA): TGTGCCAGCAGCTCTCCGGGATTCCAAGGGACAGATACGCAGTATTTT. This sequence encodes CASSSPGFQGTDTQYF.

The gene calls are TRBV5-8 and TRBJ1-2; D is unclear. The CDR3 length is 10 residues. The V gene's germline CDR1 is SGHTS and CDR2 YDEGEE. The V and J ends lost 8 bases and 2 bases respectively, with 4 bases between them. CDR3 residues: CASINYGYTF. In DNA form, the CDR3 reads TGTGCCAGTATCAACTATGGCTACACCTTC.